The present T cell receptor (beta chain) was sequenced within a study of shared T cell receptors in the human thymus. The protocol was immunoSEQ multiplex PCR, while the TCRdb copy is restricted to in-frame clones and leaves out a portion. This table has roughly 410,000 clones, just under 95% appearing once. V dropped 1 base and J dropped 8 bases, with 6 bases sitting between them. The CDR3 is 12 amino acids. CDR1 and CDR2 (germline): SGHNT, YYREEE (reference sequence). The chain employs TRBV5-4 and TRBJ1-4; unclear D gene. The receptor's source is a human donor. The sample taken for sequencing was thymocytes. The chain's CDR3 is CASSLYGEKLFF. The CDR3 DNA reads TGTGCCAGCAGCTTGTACGGGGAAAAACTGTTTTTT.